One TCR beta chain is described in this entry. Per the germline V gene, CDR1 is ENHRY and CDR2 is SYGVKD. Trimming took off 2 bases at V and 2 bases at J, with 13 bases between the two ends. The CDR3 runs to 16 residues. This entry is derived from a study of blood T cell repertoires in COVID-19. Study overall: Some COVID-19 samples were acute and others convalescent; all came from the United States, Italy and Spain. T cells, B-cell-depleted T cells, or PBMCs provided the cDNA or gDNA that served as material.

In the source study's methods: Amplification from reference gene primers served as the basis for estimated nucleated cell counts. Sequencing was performed with immunoSEQ multiplex PCR; in TCRdb, only in-frame clones are kept and a portion is missing. V, J and clone size are those of that table, while D and trimming were read from the DNA. The sample has over 150,000 clones; around 83% are singletons. The V call is TRBV10-3, the J call TRBJ2-1; D perhaps matches TRBD2 (6 bases). The sequenced sample was peripheral blood. The TCR sequence derives from an older woman with COVID-19, enrolled during active disease. The CDR3 loop is CAISERSGRAYNEQFF. The CDR3 nucleotides are TGTGCCATCAGTGAGAGGAGCGGGCGCGCCTACAATGAGCAGTTCTTC.